This T cell receptor beta chain was observed in a study of blood T cell repertoires in COVID-19. Study-level information: Samples of COVID-19 (acute and convalescent) were obtained from the United States, Italy and Spain. T cells, B-cell-depleted T cells, or PBMCs provided the cDNA or gDNA that served as material.

Authors' analysis steps: Quantification of nucleated cells was approximated via reference gene primer amplification. Using immunoSEQ multiplex PCR, the repertoire was profiled, and TCRdb retains in-frame clones only, with some absent. That table gives V, J and clone size, and the DNA gave D and trimming. The sample gives 97,000 or so clones, more than 85% of which show up once; about 3.9% is in the top ten. The CDR3 has 15 amino acids. The germline V gene encodes CDR1 LNHDA and CDR2 SQIVND (reference sequence). Trimming removed 6 bases at V and 3 bases at J, with 12 bases between. The source of this sequence is a man aged 18 to 30 with acute or convalescent COVID-19. The sample consisted of peripheral blood. The chain employs TRBV19 and TRBJ2-6; D is uncertain. The CDR3 here is CASRNGLYGANVLTF. Here the CDR3 DNA reads TGTGCCAGTAGAAATGGCTTGTATGGGGCCAACGTCCTGACTTTC.